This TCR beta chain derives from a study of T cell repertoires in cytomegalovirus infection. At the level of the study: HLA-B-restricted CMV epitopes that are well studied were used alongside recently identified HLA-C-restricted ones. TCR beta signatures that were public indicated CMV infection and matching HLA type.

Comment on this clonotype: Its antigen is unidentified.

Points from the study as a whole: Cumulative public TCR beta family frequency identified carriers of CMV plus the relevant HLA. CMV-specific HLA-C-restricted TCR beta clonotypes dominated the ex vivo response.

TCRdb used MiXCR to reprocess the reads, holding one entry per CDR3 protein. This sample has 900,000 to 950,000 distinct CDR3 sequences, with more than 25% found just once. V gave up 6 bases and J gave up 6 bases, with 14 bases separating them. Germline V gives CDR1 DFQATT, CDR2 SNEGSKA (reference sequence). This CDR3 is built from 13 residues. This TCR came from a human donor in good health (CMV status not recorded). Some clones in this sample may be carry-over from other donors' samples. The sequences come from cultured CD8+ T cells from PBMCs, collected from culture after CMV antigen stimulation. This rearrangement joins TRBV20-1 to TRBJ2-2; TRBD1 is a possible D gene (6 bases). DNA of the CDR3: TGCAGTGCCAGGGGAGAAGAGCCCGGGGAGCTGTTTTTT. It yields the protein CSARGEEPGELFF.